This T cell receptor (beta chain) came from a study of blood T cell repertoires in COVID-19. This CDR3 comprises 15 residues. V was pared by 4 bases and J by 4 bases, with 16 bases between. Germline CDR1 is ENHRY and CDR2 is SYGVKD. Enrolled through a virtual design, the participants were between 18 and 89 years of age and came from some 26 US areas. Clinical history reported by participants formed the basis on which cohorts were assigned. Assay: immunoSEQ multiplex PCR; the TCRdb copy retains only in-frame clones and omits some. The data contain some 190,000 clones, around 81% of them singletons. The TCR comes from a man between 25 and 39 years old with acute COVID-19. The sample was PBMCs or T cells enriched from blood (not recorded which). The rearrangement joins TRBV10-3 to TRBJ1-1, with a weak D call TRBD1 (5 bases). Here the CDR3 reads CAISVQSQGFTEAFF. The CDR3 DNA is TGTGCCATCAGTGTCCAATCCCAGGGTTTCACTGAAGCTTTCTTT.